These 28 T cell receptor beta chains were all obtained from the same sample, sequenced in a study of cytomegalovirus exposure and HLA in healthy donors. Primers included in the PCR were 60 Vbeta and 13 Jbeta primers. Assay: immunoSEQ multiplex PCR; the TCRdb copy retains only in-frame clones and omits some. The sample has roughly 90,000 clones, under 80% seen once. The sample consisted of PBMCs. The receptors were gathered from a man aged 25 to 40 in good health and CMV-seropositive.

This clone was detected once. The rearrangement joins TRBV5-4 to TRBJ2-5, with TRBD1 matching 9 bases. Looked up from germline, CDR1 is SGHNT and CDR2 is YYREEE (reference sequence). The J segment lost 5 bases and the V segment lost 5 bases, leaving 1 base of the junction unmatched. The CDR3 runs to 12 residues. The CDR3 is CASRGQGETQYF. In DNA, the CDR3 is TGTGCCAGCAGAGGACAGGGGGAGACCCAGTACTTC.

V is TRBV15 and J is TRBJ2-7; 12 positions match TRBD1. Germline V lookup: CDR1 LNHNV, CDR2 YYDKDF (reference sequence). The CDR3 is made up of 16 amino acids. The junction had 6 bases not matched to a gene; V was cut back by 0 bases and J by 6 bases. The CDR3, as DNA: TGTGCCACCAGCAGAGATTACGGGACAGGGGGCGGCGAGCAGTACTTC. Amino acids: CATSRDYGTGGGEQYF.

The chain recombines TRBV9 with TRBJ2-3; 11 nucleotides align to TRBD1. Looked up from germline, CDR1 is SGDLS and CDR2 is YYNGEE. After removal of 3 bases from V and 3 bases from J, the junction contained 3 bases not matched to a gene. The CDR3 is 15 amino acids. The CDR3 here is CASSGDRGWTDTQYF. In DNA, the CDR3 is TGTGCCAGCAGCGGGGACAGGGGGTGGACAGATACGCAGTATTTT. The variable domain in full, with the rest retrieved from reference TRBV9 and TRBJ2-3, is DSGVTQTPKHLITATGQRVTLRCSPRSGDLSVYWYQQSLDQGLQFLIQYYNGEERAKGNILERFSAQQFPDLHSELNLSSLELGDSALYFCASSGDRGWTDTQYFGPGTRLTVL.

The chain links TRBV4-3 to TRBJ2-1; 12 bases are shared with TRBD1. Germline CDR1 LGHNA, CDR2 YSLEER. The CDR3 length is 17 residues. V lost 0 bases, J lost 6 bases, and 6 bases stayed unmatched. Here the CDR3 reads CASSQDVGTGGRNEQFF. The CDR3 DNA reads as TGCGCCAGCAGCCAAGATGTAGGGACAGGGGGCCGCAATGAGCAGTTCTTC.

This clone has only one observation. The V gene is TRBV7-9, the J gene TRBJ1-5, with TRBD1 as a possible D gene (6 bases). Trimming pared 3 bases from V and 5 bases from J, leaving 11 bases between. The CDR3 sequence is 14 residues long. Germline lookup yields CDR1 SEHNR and CDR2 FQNEAQ (reference sequence). The CDR3 region is CASSLGGLHQPQHF. Here the CDR3 DNA reads TGTGCCAGCAGCTTGGGGGGGCTCCATCAGCCCCAGCATTTT. Combining the CDR3 with reference TRBV7-9 and TRBJ1-5 gives the whole variable domain DTGVSQNPRHKITKRGQNVTFRCDPISEHNRLYWYRQTLGQGPEFLTYFQNEAQLEKSRLLSDRFSAERPKGSFSTLEIQRTEQGDSAMYLCASSLGGLHQPQHFGDGTRLSIL.

This clone was recorded once. This chain uses TRBV4-3 with TRBJ2-1; 8 bases match TRBD2. The CDR3 covers 21 residues. The ends lost 0 bases at V and 0 bases at J; junction bases unmatched: 16. Germline V gene lookup returns CDR1 LGHNA and CDR2 YSLEER. The CDR3, as DNA: TGCGCCAGCAGCCAAGAACTACTAGCGGCAACCCCTAGATTCTCCTACAATGAGCAGTTCTTC. It translates to CASSQELLAATPRFSYNEQFF.

The V gene is TRBV7-3, the J gene TRBJ2-7; D is ambiguous. CDR1 SGHTA and CDR2 FQGTGA come from the germline V gene. V dropped 2 bases and J dropped 4 bases, with 9 bases sitting between them. CDR3 length equals 13 residues. The CDR3 nucleotides read TGTGCCAGCAGCTTATACTACGGGTACGAGCAGTACTTC. Protein sequence: CASSLYYGYEQYF.

The V gene is TRBV9, the J gene TRBJ1-2; 7 bases map to TRBD1. V trimming: 3 bases; J trimming: 1 base; junction bases outside the gene matches: 3. The V gene's germline CDR1 is SGDLS and CDR2 YYNGEE. The CDR3 runs to 14 residues. As DNA, the CDR3 is TGTGCCAGCAGCGAGACAGGGCTTAACTATGGCTACACCTTC. It translates to CASSETGLNYGYTF. The full variable domain, rest sourced from reference TRBV9 and TRBJ1-2, is DSGVTQTPKHLITATGQRVTLRCSPRSGDLSVYWYQQSLDQGLQFLIQYYNGEERAKGNILERFSAQQFPDLHSELNLSSLELGDSALYFCASSETGLNYGYTFGSGTRLTVV.

The chain is built from TRBV7-9 and TRBJ2-1; 8 nucleotides match TRBD1. V was pared by 7 bases and J by 0 bases, with 8 bases of the junction left unmatched. This CDR3 contains 16 residues. The germline V gene encodes CDR1 SEHNR and CDR2 FQNEAQ (reference sequence). The CDR3 nucleotides read TGTGCCAGCATCTTCGGGACAGGCAGCTCCTACAATGAGCAGTTCTTC. As protein: CASIFGTGSSYNEQFF.

V and J are TRBV29-1 and TRBJ1-6; 7 bases fit TRBD1. This CDR3 has 13 amino acids. V was clipped by 6 bases and J by 10 bases; unmatched bases: 9. Germline CDR1 reads SQVTM; CDR2 reads ANQGSEA. The DNA for the CDR3 is TGCAGCGTCGCTGACAGGGTTAACTCACCCCTCCACTTT. This codes for CSVADRVNSPLHF.

This clone was seen only once. The CDR3 DNA follows: TGTGCCAGCAGGTACAGGGAATTGGTCAATGAGCAGTTCTTC. Translated: CASRYRELVNEQFF. V usage is TRBV2 and J usage is TRBJ2-1, with D possibly matching TRBD1 (6 bases). The length of the CDR3 is 14 residues. Trimming shortened V by 6 bases and J by 6 bases, and 15 bases separated the two germline ends. Germline V gene sequence: CDR1 SNHLY, CDR2 FYNNEI.

This clone occurred once. This specimen includes other DNA sequences encoding the same CDR3. The CDR3 nucleotides are TGTGCCAGCAGTTACTCGGCTAGTTCTGGAAACACCATATATTTT. Its translation is CASSYSASSGNTIYF. V gene TRBV6-5 combines with J gene TRBJ1-3; D not certain. This CDR3 contains 15 residues. Germline V gene data show CDR1 as MNHEY and CDR2 as SVGAGI. Trimming took 0 bases from V and 1 from J, leaving 7 bases between them.

J is TRBJ1-5 and V is TRBV7-2; TRBD1 is a possible D gene (5 bases). The CDR3 runs to 13 residues. Germline lookup yields CDR1 SGHTA and CDR2 FQGNSA. Trimming took 2 bases from V and 7 from J, leaving 9 bases between them. This CDR3 reads CASSLQGKQPQHF. The CDR3 nucleotides are TGTGCCAGCAGCTTACAGGGAAAACAGCCCCAGCATTTT.

In this sample, this clone turned up a few times. The V and J genes are TRBV18 and TRBJ2-3; 8 bases agree with TRBD1. Germline V gene lookup returns CDR1 KGHSH and CDR2 LQKENI. The V gene end was trimmed by 4 bases and the J gene end by 0 bases; junction bases not matched to a gene: 9. The length of the CDR3 is 17 residues. CDR3 in amino acids: CASSLLPRGPSTDTQYF. Here the CDR3 DNA reads TGTGCCAGCTCACTCTTACCCAGGGGGCCTAGCACAGATACGCAGTATTTT.

This sequence joins TRBV9 and TRBJ2-7, with TRBD1 matching over 7 bases. The trim removed 0 bases at V and 0 bases at J, leaving 3 bases unmatched. Germline V CDR1 and CDR2: SGDLS, YYNGEE. CDR3 length equals 15 residues. In nucleotides, the CDR3 is TGTGCCAGCAGCGTAGGGGACAGAAGCTCCTACGAGCAGTACTTC. Residues: CASSVGDRSSYEQYF.

The chain has TRBV7-2 and TRBJ2-7, with 11 nucleotides matching TRBD2. Trimming at V came to 6 bases and at J to 0 bases, leaving 13 bases not matched to a gene. CDR3 length equals 18 residues. Germline V CDR1 and CDR2: SGHTA, FQGNSA. CDR3 coding DNA: TGTGCCAGCAGATTGACCGGGACTAGCGGAACACCCTCCTACGAGCAGTACTTC. This codes for CASRLTGTSGTPSYEQYF.

The rearrangement joins TRBV15 to TRBJ2-5; a weak D match, TRBD2 (6 bases). This CDR3 has 15 residues. Germline V CDR1 and CDR2: LNHNV, YYDKDF (reference sequence). V was trimmed by 4 bases and J by 5 bases, leaving 17 bases between them. In DNA form, the CDR3 reads TGTGCCACCAGCACCCCGGCTTGGGCGGGGGAGACCCAGTACTTC. Protein: CATSTPAWAGETQYF.

V gene TRBV9 combines with J gene TRBJ1-2, with 8 bases fitting TRBD1. CDR3 size: 15 residues. V trimming: 2 bases; J trimming: 2 bases; junction bases outside the gene matches: 5. Germline CDR1 SGDLS, CDR2 YYNGEE. The CDR3: CASSVGQGRNYGYTF. CDR3 coding DNA: TGTGCCAGCAGCGTCGGACAGGGAAGGAACTATGGCTACACCTTC.

This chain uses TRBV6-1 with TRBJ2-3; D possibly corresponds to TRBD2 (6 bases). Germline values: CDR1 MNHNS, CDR2 SASEGT. The CDR3 loop spans 13 amino acids. V lost 10 bases to trimming and J lost 2 bases, with 13 bases between them. The CDR3 protein is CATWGGNTDTQYF. The CDR3 coding sequence is TGTGCCACCTGGGGCGGGAACACAGATACGCAGTATTTT.

The chain employs TRBV6-5 and TRBJ1-4; 10 bases match TRBD1. The CDR3 spans 16 residues. The ends lost 1 base at V and 7 bases at J; junction bases unmatched: 6. Germline assignment: CDR1 MNHEY and CDR2 SVGAGI. In nucleotides, the CDR3 is TGTGCCAGCAGTTACTTTAGACAGGGGGCTCGTGAAAAACTGTTTTTT. It is translated as CASSYFRQGAREKLFF.

The V gene is TRBV6-1, the J gene TRBJ1-1; 7 bases map to TRBD1. Germline V CDR1 and CDR2: MNHNS, SASEGT. CDR3 length: 14 residues. Trimming took 6 bases from V and 4 from J; bases not matched to a gene: 8. Here the CDR3 reads CASSGDRAVTEAFF. Written as DNA, the CDR3 is TGTGCCAGCAGCGGCGACAGGGCCGTCACTGAAGCTTTCTTT.

The gene calls are TRBV4-3 and TRBJ1-2, with 8 bases aligning to TRBD1. The J segment lost 6 bases and the V segment lost 3 bases, leaving 6 bases of the junction unmatched. The CDR3 is made up of 14 amino acids. In germline, CDR1 is LGHNA, CDR2 YSLEER. CDR3 residues: CASSQDRVIHGYTF. DNA of the CDR3: TGCGCCAGCAGCCAGGACAGGGTTATTCATGGCTACACCTTC.

The rearrangement joins TRBV5-1 to TRBJ2-1, with TRBD2 identical over 13 bases. CDR1 is SGHRS, CDR2 YFSETQ, per germline. The junction had 13 bases not matched to a gene; V was cut back by 4 bases and J by 0 bases. The CDR3 spans 20 residues. CDR3 DNA: TGCGCCAGCAGCGCAGCCCCCGGGACTAGCGGGAAGAGCTCCTACAATGAGCAGTTCTTC. Amino acids: CASSAAPGTSGKSSYNEQFF.

The genes are TRBV9 and TRBJ2-1, with D possibly being TRBD2 (5 bases). From germline, CDR1 is SGDLS and CDR2 YYNGEE. The CDR3 is 15 amino acids. Between the trimmed V and J ends, which lost 0 bases and 3 bases, there was a span of 10 bases. The CDR3 DNA sequence: TGTGCCAGCAGCGTAGAGGGAGAGCTCTACAATGAGCAGTTCTTC. It codes for CASSVEGELYNEQFF.

In its sample, this clone was seen once. This chain links TRBV19 with TRBJ2-7, with 7 bases lining up with TRBD2. This CDR3 has 15 amino acids. V lost 6 bases and J lost 1; bases outside the gene matches: 9. CDR1 is LNHDA and CDR2 is SQIVND in the germline V gene (reference sequence). CDR3 in amino acids: CASRTWTGGSYEQYF. The CDR3 DNA follows: TGTGCCAGTAGGACCTGGACGGGGGGTTCCTACGAGCAGTACTTC.

CDR3 coding DNA: TGTGCCAGCAGCCGCAGGGAACAGCGGGCCCTCTACGAGCAGTACTTC. Amino acid sequence: CASSRREQRALYEQYF. This chain connects TRBV7-8 to TRBJ2-7; perhaps TRBD2 as D (6 bases). Trimming pared 5 bases from V and 3 bases from J, leaving 20 bases between. There are 16 residues in the CDR3. Germline CDR1 and CDR2: SGHVS and FQNEAQ.

The chain carries TRBV29-1 and TRBJ2-1; perhaps TRBD2 as D (6 bases). Germline CDR1 reads SQVTM; CDR2 reads ANQGSEA. The CDR3 is 12 residues long. V was clipped by 6 bases and J by 9 bases, with 15 bases between them. CDR3 in DNA: TGCAGCGTCCCCGTAGCGGCAAGTGAGCAGTTCTTC. Translation gives CSVPVAASEQFF.

This clone was seen a handful of times. The rearrangement uses TRBV29-1 and TRBJ1-1; D gene unclear. V lost 4 bases and J lost 10, with 7 bases in between. Germline CDR1 reads SQVTM; CDR2 reads ANQGSEA. The CDR3 is 9 amino acids. CDR3 protein: CSVGPGAFF. The CDR3 DNA reads TGCAGCGTTGGGCCGGGAGCTTTCTTT.